The rows below give T cell receptor beta chains drawn from one sample of a study of CD8 T cells in Susac syndrome. Each CDR3 protein gets one entry after TCRdb re-called the immunoSEQ multiplex PCR reads with MiXCR. The sample includes about 110,000 distinct CDR3 sequences, roughly 95% of them seen just once. Source material: CD4+ T cells from PBMCs. These receptors were obtained from a human donor in good health. CDR3s include the opening cysteine and the closing phenylalanine or tryptophan. The order of the fields is CDR3 length, J gene, D gene, clone size, V gene, CDR3 protein, CDR3 DNA. D genes are given only for firm matches. Clone size is stated in some rows and not others, as once, few, many or a class when expanded.

length: 13
J: TRBJ2-5
D: -
size: -
V: TRBV12-3/TRBV12-4
CDR3: CASSLSNRETQYF
DNA: TGTGCCAGCAGTTTAAGTAATCGAGAGACCCAGTACTTC

length: 15
J: TRBJ1-3
D: -
size: -
V: TRBV7-2
CDR3: CASSLGGAQGNTIYF
DNA: TGTGCCAGCAGCTTAGGGGGGGCGCAAGGAAACACCATATATTTT

length: 13
J: TRBJ2-7
D: TRBD1
size: -
V: TRBV27
CDR3: CASSSRGTGVQYF
DNA: TGTGCCAGCAGTTCCAGGGGGACAGGGGTGCAGTACTTC

length: 14
J: TRBJ1-3
D: -
size: once
V: TRBV7-2
CDR3: CASSPPGSGNTIYF
DNA: TGTGCCAGCAGCCCACCAGGGTCTGGAAACACCATATATTTT

length: 17
J: TRBJ1-2
D: -
size: -
V: TRBV19
CDR3: CASSISSGYEANYGYTF
DNA: TGTGCCAGTAGTATCTCATCTGGATACGAAGCTAACTATGGCTACACCTTC

length: 11
J: TRBJ2-5
D: -
size: -
V: TRBV29-1
CDR3: CSVQVGETQYF
DNA: TGCAGCGTTCAGGTGGGAGAGACCCAGTACTTC

length: 15
J: TRBJ1-1
D: -
size: -
V: TRBV6-2/TRBV6-3
CDR3: CASSSLNRQNTEAFF
DNA: TGTGCCAGCAGTTCCTTGAACCGGCAGAACACTGAAGCTTTCTTT

length: 15
J: TRBJ2-5
D: -
size: -
V: TRBV28
CDR3: CASSLSAQGQETQYF
DNA: TGTGCCAGCAGTTTATCAGCCCAGGGACAAGAGACCCAGTACTTC

length: 13
J: TRBJ2-2
D: TRBD2
size: -
V: TRBV30
CDR3: CAWRAGGTGELFF
DNA: TGTGCCTGGAGGGCGGGGGGCACCGGGGAGCTGTTTTTT

length: 14
J: TRBJ2-1
D: -
size: -
V: TRBV20-1
CDR3: CSARVGGLGGEQFF
DNA: TGCAGTGCTAGAGTAGGGGGGCTCGGAGGGGAGCAGTTCTTC

length: 15
J: TRBJ1-5
D: -
size: -
V: TRBV20-1
CDR3: CSASGRLVSNQPQHF
DNA: TGCAGTGCTAGCGGCAGACTGGTTAGCAATCAGCCCCAGCATTTT

length: 13
J: TRBJ2-3
D: -
size: -
V: TRBV19
CDR3: CASSSTGSDTQYF
DNA: TGTGCCAGTAGTTCCACAGGGTCGGATACGCAGTATTTT

length: 14
J: TRBJ2-2
D: TRBD2
size: -
V: TRBV11-1
CDR3: CASSLGLAAGELFF
DNA: TGTGCCAGCAGCTTAGGACTAGCTGCCGGGGAGCTGTTTTTT

length: 15
J: TRBJ2-7
D: -
size: -
V: TRBV7-9
CDR3: CASTSAGPISYEQYF
DNA: TGTGCCAGCACCTCGGCGGGTCCAATTTCCTACGAGCAGTACTTC

length: 14
J: TRBJ2-7
D: -
size: -
V: TRBV5-1
CDR3: CASSLEADSYEQYF
DNA: TGCGCCAGCAGCTTGGAGGCTGACTCCTACGAGCAGTACTTC

length: 16
J: TRBJ2-2
D: -
size: -
V: TRBV6-1
CDR3: CASSKRGQLNTGELFF
DNA: TGTGCCAGCAGTAAAAGGGGACAACTCAACACCGGGGAGCTGTTTTTT

length: 14
J: TRBJ2-2
D: -
size: -
V: TRBV24-1
CDR3: CATSDSRGIGELFF
DNA: TGTGCCACCAGTGATTCCAGGGGTATCGGGGAGCTGTTTTTT

length: 14
J: TRBJ2-5
D: TRBD1
size: -
V: TRBV29-1
CDR3: CSEAGQAPQETQYF
DNA: TGCAGCGAGGCAGGACAGGCTCCCCAAGAGACCCAGTACTTC

length: 16
J: TRBJ2-5
D: -
size: -
V: TRBV9
CDR3: CASSAAILAHQETQYF
DNA: TGTGCCAGCAGCGCGGCAATCCTAGCGCACCAAGAGACCCAGTACTTC

length: 16
J: TRBJ2-6
D: TRBD1
size: -
V: TRBV24-1
CDR3: CATSDRTGSGANVLTF
DNA: TGTGCCACCAGTGACCGGACAGGCTCTGGGGCCAACGTCCTGACTTTC

length: 14
J: TRBJ2-5
D: -
size: -
V: TRBV7-2
CDR3: CASSPRRGRGTQYF
DNA: TGTGCCAGCAGCCCACGACGCGGTCGTGGGACCCAGTACTTC

length: 15
J: TRBJ1-5
D: TRBD1
size: -
V: TRBV5-1
CDR3: CASRTGTGSYQPQHF
DNA: TGCGCCAGCAGAACCGGGACAGGGTCCTATCAGCCCCAGCATTTT

length: 12
J: TRBJ2-5
D: -
size: -
V: TRBV19
CDR3: CAPSIHQETQYF
DNA: TGTGCCCCGTCGATCCACCAAGAGACCCAGTACTTC

length: 17
J: TRBJ2-2
D: TRBD2
size: -
V: TRBV6-5
CDR3: CASSYSVAGGWSGELFF
DNA: TGTGCCAGCAGTTACTCCGTAGCGGGGGGGTGGTCCGGGGAGCTGTTTTTT

length: 16
J: TRBJ2-3
D: -
size: -
V: TRBV5-4
CDR3: CASSFGFGHSTDTQYF
DNA: TGTGCCAGCAGCTTTGGGTTTGGACACAGCACAGATACGCAGTATTTT

length: 16
J: TRBJ2-1
D: TRBD2
size: -
V: TRBV28
CDR3: CASSRSGSGTYNEQFF
DNA: TGTGCCAGCAGTCGAAGCGGGAGTGGGACCTACAATGAGCAGTTCTTC

length: 15
J: TRBJ2-6
D: TRBD1
size: -
V: TRBV28
CDR3: CASSVTGTGANVLTF
DNA: TGTGCCAGCAGTGTGACAGGGACTGGGGCCAACGTCCTGACTTTC

length: 16
J: TRBJ2-5
D: -
size: -
V: TRBV7-9
CDR3: CASSLGSGAKGETQYF
DNA: TGTGCCAGCAGCTTAGGATCGGGTGCAAAGGGAGAGACCCAGTACTTC

length: 15
J: TRBJ1-2
D: TRBD1
size: -
V: TRBV7-9
CDR3: CASSDKGAYNYGYTF
DNA: TGTGCCAGCAGCGACAAGGGGGCGTACAACTATGGCTACACCTTC

length: 14
J: TRBJ1-1
D: TRBD1
size: -
V: TRBV29-1
CDR3: CSVFPGQGNTEAFF
DNA: TGCAGCGTTTTTCCGGGACAGGGGAACACTGAAGCTTTCTTT

length: 14
J: TRBJ2-3
D: -
size: -
V: TRBV6-5
CDR3: CASGRWRNADTQYF
DNA: TGTGCCAGCGGACGTTGGCGAAATGCAGATACGCAGTATTTT

length: 14
J: TRBJ1-1
D: TRBD1
size: -
V: TRBV5-1
CDR3: CASSLGDRATEAFF
DNA: TGCGCCAGCAGCTTGGGGGACAGGGCCACTGAAGCTTTCTTT

length: 19
J: TRBJ2-3
D: TRBD2
size: -
V: TRBV27
CDR3: CASSLSRLAGTASTDTQYF
DNA: TGTGCCAGCAGTTTATCCAGGCTAGCGGGGACTGCTAGCACAGATACGCAGTATTTT

length: 10
J: TRBJ2-7
D: -
size: -
V: TRBV2
CDR3: CASSVYEQYF
DNA: TGTGCCAGCAGTGTCTACGAGCAGTACTTC

length: 14
J: TRBJ1-5
D: -
size: -
V: TRBV12-3/TRBV12-4
CDR3: CASSSDSGNQPQHF
DNA: TGTGCCAGCAGTTCCGACAGCGGCAATCAGCCCCAGCATTTT

length: 15
J: TRBJ2-2
D: TRBD1
size: -
V: TRBV7-3
CDR3: CASSLQGAIAGELFF
DNA: TGTGCCAGCAGCTTGCAGGGGGCGATCGCCGGGGAGCTGTTTTTT

length: 15
J: TRBJ1-5
D: -
size: -
V: TRBV19
CDR3: CASSPRSAGRDPQHF
DNA: TGTGCCAGTAGTCCACGGAGCGCAGGGCGGGATCCCCAGCATTTT

length: 16
J: TRBJ2-1
D: TRBD2
size: -
V: TRBV7-2
CDR3: CASSDIAGTSYNEQFF
DNA: TGTGCCAGCAGCGATATAGCGGGGACCTCGTACAATGAGCAGTTCTTC

length: 14
J: TRBJ1-3
D: -
size: -
V: TRBV28
CDR3: CASLGRRWGNTIYF
DNA: TGTGCCAGCTTAGGACGTCGGTGGGGAAACACCATATATTTT

length: 15
J: TRBJ2-5
D: TRBD2
size: -
V: TRBV7-8
CDR3: CASSSSGGVQETQYF
DNA: TGTGCCAGCAGCTCTAGCGGGGGGGTTCAAGAGACCCAGTACTTC

length: 12
J: TRBJ2-3
D: -
size: few
V: TRBV2
CDR3: CASSPTTDTQYF
DNA: TGTGCCAGCAGTCCTACCACAGATACGCAGTATTTT

length: 13
J: TRBJ1-2
D: -
size: -
V: TRBV14
CDR3: CASSTAGGYGYTF
DNA: TGTGCCAGCAGCACAGCCGGGGGCTATGGCTACACCTTC

length: 13
J: TRBJ2-7
D: -
size: -
V: TRBV20-1
CDR3: CSARRQASYEQYF
DNA: TGCAGTGCTAGAAGGCAGGCCTCCTACGAGCAGTACTTC

length: 15
J: TRBJ2-7
D: -
size: -
V: TRBV7-9
CDR3: CASSTFKAAAYEQYF
DNA: TGTGCCAGCAGCACCTTCAAAGCCGCGGCCTACGAGCAGTACTTC

length: 14
J: TRBJ2-5
D: -
size: -
V: TRBV25-1
CDR3: CASSVGVLQETQYF
DNA: TGTGCCAGCAGTGTAGGGGTTCTCCAAGAGACCCAGTACTTC

length: 14
J: TRBJ1-5
D: -
size: -
V: TRBV3-1
CDR3: CASSQSKGNQPQHF
DNA: TGTGCCAGCTCCCAATCCAAGGGCAATCAGCCCCAGCATTTT

length: 12
J: TRBJ1-2
D: TRBD1
size: -
V: TRBV19
CDR3: CASSRQGRGYTF
DNA: TGTGCCAGTAGCCGACAGGGTAGAGGCTACACCTTC

length: 15
J: TRBJ1-6
D: TRBD1
size: -
V: TRBV7-2
CDR3: CASSPQGQAGSPLHF
DNA: TGTGCCAGCAGCCCCCAAGGACAGGCAGGGTCACCCCTCCACTTT

length: 14
J: TRBJ1-1
D: -
size: -
V: TRBV18
CDR3: CASSPSDGNTEAFF
DNA: TGTGCCAGCTCACCTTCGGACGGGAACACTGAAGCTTTCTTT

length: 18
J: TRBJ1-5
D: -
size: -
V: TRBV24-1
CDR3: CATSDSYNGQGSGQPQHF
DNA: TGTGCCACCAGTGATTCCTACAACGGGCAGGGGTCGGGTCAGCCCCAGCATTTT

length: 15
J: TRBJ2-7
D: TRBD1
size: -
V: TRBV4-3
CDR3: CASSHDRASSYEQYF
DNA: TGCGCCAGCAGCCATGACAGGGCCAGCTCCTACGAGCAGTACTTC

length: 16
J: TRBJ1-5
D: -
size: -
V: TRBV18
CDR3: CASSPTGAGGNQPQHF
DNA: TGTGCCAGCTCACCAACGGGGGCGGGGGGCAATCAGCCCCAGCATTTT

length: 17
J: TRBJ2-1
D: TRBD2
size: -
V: TRBV4-1
CDR3: CASSQSGLAGEYNEQFF
DNA: TGCGCCAGCAGCCAATCCGGACTAGCGGGGGAATACAATGAGCAGTTCTTC

length: 16
J: TRBJ2-4
D: -
size: -
V: TRBV28
CDR3: CASSPTRLAPKNIQYF
DNA: TGTGCCAGCAGTCCCACCCGCCTAGCGCCCAAAAACATTCAGTACTTC

length: 12
J: TRBJ2-3
D: TRBD2
size: -
V: TRBV20-1
CDR3: CSASGGADTQYF
DNA: TGCAGTGCTAGCGGGGGGGCAGATACGCAGTATTTT

length: 14
J: TRBJ2-7
D: TRBD1
size: -
V: TRBV30
CDR3: CAWSGDRVSYEQYF
DNA: TGTGCCTGGAGTGGGGACAGGGTCTCCTACGAGCAGTACTTC

length: 15
J: TRBJ2-7
D: TRBD2
size: -
V: TRBV6-5
CDR3: CASRTGTKQPYEQYF
DNA: TGTGCCAGCAGGACCGGGACTAAGCAACCCTACGAGCAGTACTTC

length: 17
J: TRBJ2-5
D: TRBD2
size: -
V: TRBV9
CDR3: CASSGGLAGGVSETQYF
DNA: TGTGCCAGCAGCGGGGGACTAGCGGGAGGGGTTTCAGAGACCCAGTACTTC

length: 15
J: TRBJ2-2
D: -
size: -
V: TRBV6-5
CDR3: CASRGVKRGTGELFF
DNA: TGTGCCAGCAGAGGGGTCAAGCGAGGCACCGGGGAGCTGTTTTTT

length: 15
J: TRBJ1-1
D: -
size: -
V: TRBV6-1
CDR3: CASSHQGGVRGEAFF
DNA: TGTGCCAGCAGTCACCAGGGTGGGGTTCGGGGTGAAGCTTTCTTT